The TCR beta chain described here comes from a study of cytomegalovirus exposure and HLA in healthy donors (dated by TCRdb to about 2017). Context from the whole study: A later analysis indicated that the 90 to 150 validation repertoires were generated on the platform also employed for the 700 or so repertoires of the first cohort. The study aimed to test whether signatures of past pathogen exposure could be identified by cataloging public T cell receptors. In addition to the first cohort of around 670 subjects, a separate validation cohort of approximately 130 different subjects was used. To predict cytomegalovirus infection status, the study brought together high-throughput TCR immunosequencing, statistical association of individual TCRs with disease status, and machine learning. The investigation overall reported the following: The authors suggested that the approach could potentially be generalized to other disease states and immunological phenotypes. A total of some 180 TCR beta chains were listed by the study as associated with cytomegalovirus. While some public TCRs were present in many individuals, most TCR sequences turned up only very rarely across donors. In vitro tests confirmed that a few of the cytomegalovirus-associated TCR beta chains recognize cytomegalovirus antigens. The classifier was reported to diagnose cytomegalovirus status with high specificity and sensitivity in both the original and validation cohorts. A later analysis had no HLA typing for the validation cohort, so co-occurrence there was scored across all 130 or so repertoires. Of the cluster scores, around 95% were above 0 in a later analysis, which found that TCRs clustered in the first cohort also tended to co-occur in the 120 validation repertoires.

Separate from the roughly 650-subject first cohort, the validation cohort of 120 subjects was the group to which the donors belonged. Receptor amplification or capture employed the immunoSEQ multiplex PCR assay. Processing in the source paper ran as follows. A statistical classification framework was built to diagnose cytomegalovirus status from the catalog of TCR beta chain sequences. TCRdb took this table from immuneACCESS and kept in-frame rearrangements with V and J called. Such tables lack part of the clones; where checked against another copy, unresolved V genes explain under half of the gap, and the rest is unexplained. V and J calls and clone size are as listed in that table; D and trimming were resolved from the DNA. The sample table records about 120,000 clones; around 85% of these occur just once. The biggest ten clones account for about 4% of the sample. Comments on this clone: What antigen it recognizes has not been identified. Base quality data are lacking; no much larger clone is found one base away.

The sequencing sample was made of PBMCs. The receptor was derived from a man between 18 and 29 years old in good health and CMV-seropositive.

The sequenced DNA: TGCGCCAGCAGCTTGGCGGGGAAGGTAACAGATACGCAGTATTTT. Its product reads: CASSLAGKVTDTQYF. In this chain, TRBV5-1 is recombined with TRBJ2-3; 5 matching bases give a weak D call of TRBD2. The V and J ends are trimmed by 0 bases and 3 bases, leaving 11 bases between them. CDR3 length: 15 amino acids, cysteine to phenylalanine. The read is trimmed to its CDR3 DNA, 45 bases read in frame from base 1. From the germline V gene, CDR1 is SGHRS and CDR2 is YFSETQ.